Reported below is one T cell receptor (beta chain). Germline V gives CDR1 LNHDA, CDR2 SQIVND (reference sequence). This CDR3 has 15 amino acids. Trimming took off 4 bases at V and 5 bases at J, with 14 bases between the two ends. Amplification of TCR beta CDR3 regions used RNA as the template. The TCR CDR3 was amplified in a first-round RT-PCR using the HTBI primer set. TCRdb recomputed calls from the multiplex PCR reads with MiXCR, one row per CDR3 protein. The sample lists more than 300,000 distinct CDR3 sequences; roughly 17% were seen once. This specimen comes from a study of T cells in Graves' hyperthyroidism and ophthalmopathy.

The receptor comes from a woman between 25 and 40 years old with Graves' hyperthyroidism that later progressed to Graves' ophthalmopathy. Input material: blood. The gene calls are TRBV19 and TRBJ2-2; D gene ambiguous. The CDR3 reads CASSKGFVLTGELFF. The CDR3 DNA reads TGTGCCAGTAGTAAAGGGTTTGTTTTAACCGGGGAGCTGTTTTTT.